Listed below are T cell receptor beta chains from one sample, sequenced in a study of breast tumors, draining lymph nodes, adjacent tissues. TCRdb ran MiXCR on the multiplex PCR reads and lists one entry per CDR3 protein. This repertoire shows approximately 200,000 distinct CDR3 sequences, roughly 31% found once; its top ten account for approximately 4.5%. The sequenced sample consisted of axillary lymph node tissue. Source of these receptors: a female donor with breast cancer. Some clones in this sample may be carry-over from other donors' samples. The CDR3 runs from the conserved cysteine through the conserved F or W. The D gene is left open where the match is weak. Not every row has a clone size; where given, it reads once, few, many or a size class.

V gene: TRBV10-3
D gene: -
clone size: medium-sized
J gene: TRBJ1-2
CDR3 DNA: TGTGCCATCAGTGGGGGCCAGGGCTCTCCCTATGGCTACACCTTC
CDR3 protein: CAISGGQGSPYGYTF

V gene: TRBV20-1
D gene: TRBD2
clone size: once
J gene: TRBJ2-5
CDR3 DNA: TGCAGTGCTAGAGATTATGGGAGGGCCGGGGAGACCCAGTACTTC
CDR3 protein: CSARDYGRAGETQYF

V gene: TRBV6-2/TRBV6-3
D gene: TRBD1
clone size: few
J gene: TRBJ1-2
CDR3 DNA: TGTGCCAGCAGTCACTTGACAGGGAACTATGGCTACACCTTC
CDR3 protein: CASSHLTGNYGYTF

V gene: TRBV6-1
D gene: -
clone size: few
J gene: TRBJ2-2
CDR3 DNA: TGTGCCAGCAGTGATACAGGGATAAACACCGGGGAGCTGTTTTTT
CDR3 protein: CASSDTGINTGELFF

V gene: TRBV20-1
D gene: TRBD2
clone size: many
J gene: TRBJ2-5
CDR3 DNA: TGCAGTGCTCCCCGGGGACTAGCGGGGGGTCAAAGGACCCAGTACTTC
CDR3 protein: CSAPRGLAGGQRTQYF

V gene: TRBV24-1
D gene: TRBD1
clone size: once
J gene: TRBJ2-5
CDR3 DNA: TGTGCCACCAGTGGGGCAGGGGGCGGAGAGACCCAGTACTTC
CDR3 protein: CATSGAGGGETQYF

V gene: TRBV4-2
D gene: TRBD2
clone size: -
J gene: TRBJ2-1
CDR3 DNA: TGTGCCAGCAGACCACTAGCGGGGACTAGCGGGATTGAGCAGTTCTTC
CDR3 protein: CASRPLAGTSGIEQFF

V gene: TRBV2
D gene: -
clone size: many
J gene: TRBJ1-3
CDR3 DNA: TGTGCCAGCAGTCTCCCCCCCGGAAACACCATATATTTT
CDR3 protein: CASSLPPGNTIYF

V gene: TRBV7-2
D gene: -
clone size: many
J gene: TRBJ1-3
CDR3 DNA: TGTGCCAGCAGCTCATTATCGGGTTGGGGTATCTCTGGAAACACCATATATTTT
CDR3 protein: CASSSLSGWGISGNTIYF

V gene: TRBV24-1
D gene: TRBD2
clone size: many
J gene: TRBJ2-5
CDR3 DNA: TGTGCCACCAGTGATTTCACTAGCGGGGGGGAAGAGACCCAGTACTTC
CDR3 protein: CATSDFTSGGEETQYF

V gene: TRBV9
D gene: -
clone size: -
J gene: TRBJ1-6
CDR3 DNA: TGTGCCAGCAGCCAACTAAGATGGGGAACAGGCTCACCCCTCCACTTT
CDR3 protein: CASSQLRWGTGSPLHF

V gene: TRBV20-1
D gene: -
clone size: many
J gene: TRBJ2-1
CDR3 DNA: TGCAGTGCTAGAGATTTTCGGCTCCCGGACTCCTACAATGAGCAGTTCTTC
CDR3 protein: CSARDFRLPDSYNEQFF

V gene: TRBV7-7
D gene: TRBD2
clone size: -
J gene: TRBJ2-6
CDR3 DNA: TGTGCTAGCAGCCTCTTAGCGGGGAGGTCTGGGGCCAACGTCCTGACTTTC
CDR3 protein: CASSLLAGRSGANVLTF

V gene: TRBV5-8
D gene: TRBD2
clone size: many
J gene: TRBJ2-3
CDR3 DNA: TGTGCCAGCAGCTTGAATAGCGGGAGCGATACGCAGTATTTT
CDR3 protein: CASSLNSGSDTQYF

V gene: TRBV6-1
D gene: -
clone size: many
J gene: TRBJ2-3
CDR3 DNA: TGTGCCAGCAGTGAAGGTCTCGGTGGGGATACGCAGTATTTT
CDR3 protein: CASSEGLGGDTQYF

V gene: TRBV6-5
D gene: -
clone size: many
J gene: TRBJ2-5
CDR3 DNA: TGTGCCAGCAGTTTCCGACCCTCCCAAGGTACCCAGTACTTC
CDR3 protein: CASSFRPSQGTQYF

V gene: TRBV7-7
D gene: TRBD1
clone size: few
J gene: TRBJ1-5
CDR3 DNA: TGTGCTAGAGAGAGGGGGACAGCTTACAATCAGCCCCAGCATTTT
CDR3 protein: CARERGTAYNQPQHF

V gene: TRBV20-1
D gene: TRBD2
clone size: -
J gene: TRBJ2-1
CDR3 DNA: TGCAGTGCTAGTCGGACTAGCGGGGGAACTGGGCAGTTCTTC
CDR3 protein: CSASRTSGGTGQFF

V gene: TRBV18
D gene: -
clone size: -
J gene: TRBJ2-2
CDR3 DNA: TGTGCCAGCTCATCTAGGGGGGACACCGGGGAGCTGTTTTTT
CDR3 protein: CASSSRGDTGELFF

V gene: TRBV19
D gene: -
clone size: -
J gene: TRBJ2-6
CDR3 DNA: TGTGCCAGTAGTAGGGGGATGAGGACCTACGTCCTGACTTTC
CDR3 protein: CASSRGMRTYVLTF